This is a list of T cell receptor beta chains from one sample in a study of shared clonotypes between healthy human individuals. Libraries were prepared by immunoSEQ multiplex PCR; TCRdb keeps only in-frame clonotypes and omits some of them. The sample lists approximately 510,000 clones, approximately 85% occurring once. Input material: PBMCs. The receptors shown here come from a middle-aged woman in good health. Some clones in this sample may be carry-over from other donors' samples. Each CDR3 is given with its conserved first and last residue. D genes are given only for firm matches. Some rows have no size entry. The others give once, few or many, or a class for an expanded clone.

D gene: NA
clone size: NA
V gene: TRBV11-2
J gene: TRBJ2-2
CDR3 DNA: TGTGCCAGCAGCTTAGTCAGGGCCATTAACACCGGGGAGCTGTTTTTT
CDR3 protein: CASSLVRAINTGELFF

D gene: NA
clone size: many
V gene: TRBV2
J gene: TRBJ1-1
CDR3 DNA: TGTGCCAGCAGTGAGGTCGGGCGGAACACTGAAGCTTTCTTT
CDR3 protein: CASSEVGRNTEAFF

D gene: TRBD1
clone size: NA
V gene: TRBV19
J gene: TRBJ2-5
CDR3 DNA: TGTGCCAGTAGTGGCCGCCGGGACAGGGCGCAAGAGACCCAGTACTTC
CDR3 protein: CASSGRRDRAQETQYF

D gene: NA
clone size: NA
V gene: TRBV19
J gene: TRBJ2-7
CDR3 DNA: TGTGCCAGTAGTACTGGGGGCGGTGCCTACGAGCAGTACTTC
CDR3 protein: CASSTGGGAYEQYF

D gene: NA
clone size: few
V gene: TRBV5-1
J gene: TRBJ2-3
CDR3 DNA: TGCGCCAGCAGACTGGACATCACAGATACGCAGTATTTT
CDR3 protein: CASRLDITDTQYF

D gene: TRBD1
clone size: NA
V gene: TRBV28
J gene: TRBJ1-6
CDR3 DNA: TGTGCCAGCAGTTTGATCAGGGGGAGGGTCAATTCACCCCTCCACTTT
CDR3 protein: CASSLIRGRVNSPLHF

D gene: NA
clone size: once
V gene: TRBV6-1
J gene: TRBJ2-1
CDR3 DNA: TGTGCCAGCAGTGAAGCGAGTTACAATGAGCAGTTCTTC
CDR3 protein: CASSEASYNEQFF

D gene: NA
clone size: few
V gene: TRBV5-1
J gene: TRBJ2-2
CDR3 DNA: TGCGCCAGCAGCTTCGTTCGGGAGAACACCGGGGAGCTGTTTTTT
CDR3 protein: CASSFVRENTGELFF

D gene: NA
clone size: NA
V gene: TRBV4-3
J gene: TRBJ2-3
CDR3 DNA: TGCGCCAGCAGCCATCGGGCGGACACAGATACGCAGTATTTT
CDR3 protein: CASSHRADTDTQYF

D gene: NA
clone size: NA
V gene: TRBV30
J gene: TRBJ2-2
CDR3 DNA: TGTGCCTGGAGTGTATCCGGGACTCACACCGGGGAGCTGTTTTTT
CDR3 protein: CAWSVSGTHTGELFF

D gene: NA
clone size: NA
V gene: TRBV7-2
J gene: TRBJ2-1
CDR3 DNA: TGTGCCAGCAGCTTGACTAGTATTGAGCAGTTCTTC
CDR3 protein: CASSLTSIEQFF

D gene: NA
clone size: NA
V gene: TRBV6-6
J gene: TRBJ1-4
CDR3 DNA: TGTGCCAGCAGTTCCCGTGTTGAAAAACTGTTTTTT
CDR3 protein: CASSSRVEKLFF

D gene: NA
clone size: NA
V gene: TRBV28
J gene: TRBJ1-2
CDR3 DNA: TGTGCCAGCAGCCCCCCGGGACCTTCTATCTACTATGGCTACACCTTC
CDR3 protein: CASSPPGPSIYYGYTF

D gene: TRBD1
clone size: NA
V gene: TRBV27
J gene: TRBJ1-2
CDR3 DNA: TGTGCCAGCAGTTTAGGACAGGGGAGGTATGGCTACACCTTC
CDR3 protein: CASSLGQGRYGYTF

D gene: NA
clone size: NA
V gene: TRBV28
J gene: TRBJ2-7
CDR3 DNA: TGTGCCAGTTCATCGACTAGTTCCTACGAGCAGTACTTC
CDR3 protein: CASSSTSSYEQYF

D gene: NA
clone size: many
V gene: TRBV7-9
J gene: TRBJ1-3
CDR3 DNA: TGTGCCAGCAGCTTTAGCGGGGAGCTCATATATTTT
CDR3 protein: CASSFSGELIYF

D gene: NA
clone size: few
V gene: TRBV2
J gene: TRBJ1-5
CDR3 DNA: TGTGCCACTCAGGGTTTCGGGAATCAGCCCCAGCATTTT
CDR3 protein: CATQGFGNQPQHF

D gene: NA
clone size: NA
V gene: TRBV7-2
J gene: TRBJ1-3
CDR3 DNA: TGTGCCAGCAGCTTAGCGACGGCTGGAAACACCATATATTTT
CDR3 protein: CASSLATAGNTIYF

D gene: TRBD1
clone size: NA
V gene: TRBV10-2
J gene: TRBJ2-7
CDR3 DNA: TGCGCCAGCAGTGAGTCGGGACAGGGGCGCGAGCAGTACTTC
CDR3 protein: CASSESGQGREQYF

D gene: TRBD1
clone size: NA
V gene: TRBV7-3
J gene: TRBJ2-7
CDR3 DNA: TGTGCCAGCAGCTTAAGTTTGTCCGGGACAGGGGAACAGTACTTC
CDR3 protein: CASSLSLSGTGEQYF

D gene: NA
clone size: few
V gene: TRBV9
J gene: TRBJ1-4
CDR3 DNA: TGTGCCAGCAGCGTAGATACGAGGGTCCTGTTTTTT
CDR3 protein: CASSVDTRVLFF

D gene: NA
clone size: NA
V gene: TRBV21-1
J gene: TRBJ2-7
CDR3 DNA: TGTGCCAGCAGCAATCCCCAAGACCATTACTACGAGCAGTACTTC
CDR3 protein: CASSNPQDHYYEQYF

D gene: TRBD1
clone size: NA
V gene: TRBV2
J gene: TRBJ1-2
CDR3 DNA: TGTGCCAGCGGGACAGACTCAAACTATGGCTACACCTTC
CDR3 protein: CASGTDSNYGYTF

D gene: NA
clone size: NA
V gene: TRBV18
J gene: TRBJ2-2
CDR3 DNA: TGTGCCAGCTCACCTCTTAGCGGCACCGGGGAGCTGTTTTTT
CDR3 protein: CASSPLSGTGELFF

D gene: NA
clone size: NA
V gene: TRBV7-6
J gene: TRBJ1-3
CDR3 DNA: TGTGCCAGCAGCTTAGGCCGAGGGGGGAGTGGTGGAAACACCATATATTTT
CDR3 protein: CASSLGRGGSGGNTIYF

D gene: NA
clone size: NA
V gene: TRBV7-8
J gene: TRBJ2-3
CDR3 DNA: TGTGCCAGCAGCTTAGCGCTGAGAGATACGCAGTATTTT
CDR3 protein: CASSLALRDTQYF

D gene: NA
clone size: NA
V gene: TRBV4-1
J gene: TRBJ2-7
CDR3 DNA: TGCGCCAGCAGCCAAGTTTTTCGGGGCAGGGAAGTGTACGAGCAGTACTTC
CDR3 protein: CASSQVFRGREVYEQYF

D gene: NA
clone size: NA
V gene: TRBV19
J gene: TRBJ1-1
CDR3 DNA: TGTGCCAGTAGCCCGGGAGGGTCTTGGACTGAAGCTTTCTTT
CDR3 protein: CASSPGGSWTEAFF

D gene: NA
clone size: few
V gene: TRBV5-6
J gene: TRBJ2-3
CDR3 DNA: TGTGCCAGCAGCTTGGTTAGCACAGATACGCAGTATTTT
CDR3 protein: CASSLVSTDTQYF

D gene: TRBD1
clone size: NA
V gene: TRBV5-5
J gene: TRBJ1-1
CDR3 DNA: TGTGCCAGCAGCTCACTCCGACAGGGGATGAACACTGAAGCTTTCTTT
CDR3 protein: CASSSLRQGMNTEAFF

D gene: TRBD1
clone size: few
V gene: TRBV2
J gene: TRBJ1-3
CDR3 DNA: TGTGCCAGCAGTCCAGGGACAGGGGTTGGAAACACCATATATTTT
CDR3 protein: CASSPGTGVGNTIYF

D gene: NA
clone size: NA
V gene: TRBV14
J gene: TRBJ2-5
CDR3 DNA: TGTGCCAGCAGCCAAGTACGGGAGACCCAGTACTTC
CDR3 protein: CASSQVRETQYF

D gene: NA
clone size: NA
V gene: TRBV4-3
J gene: TRBJ2-7
CDR3 DNA: TGCGCCAGCAGCCAAGACTCAAGGACGCAGAGGGGCGAGCAGTACTTC
CDR3 protein: CASSQDSRTQRGEQYF

D gene: TRBD2
clone size: NA
V gene: TRBV6-1
J gene: TRBJ2-7
CDR3 DNA: TGTGCCAGCAGTGAATGGGGGACTAGCGGGTCCGACGAGCAGTACTTC
CDR3 protein: CASSEWGTSGSDEQYF

D gene: TRBD2
clone size: NA
V gene: TRBV19
J gene: TRBJ2-7
CDR3 DNA: TGTGCCAGTAGTGCCGGGACTAACACCTACGAGCAGTACTTC
CDR3 protein: CASSAGTNTYEQYF

D gene: NA
clone size: NA
V gene: TRBV14
J gene: TRBJ2-7
CDR3 DNA: TGTGCCAGCAGCCAAGTGGGACGCTCCTACGAGCAGTACTTC
CDR3 protein: CASSQVGRSYEQYF

D gene: TRBD2
clone size: NA
V gene: TRBV15
J gene: TRBJ2-3
CDR3 DNA: TGTGCCACCAGGACTAGCGGGATCACAGATACGCAGTATTTT
CDR3 protein: CATRTSGITDTQYF